These 18 T cell receptor beta chains share one sample of origin, sequenced in a study of CXCR3-negative and CXCR3-positive naive CD8 T cells. Study-wide findings and caveats: Relative to CXCR3-negative naive cells, CXCR3-positive naive cells had more hydrophobic TRB CDR3s.

UMI-tagged TRB cDNA libraries were built via 5' RACE. TCRdb reprocessed the 5' RACE reads and stores each CDR3 protein as one record, lacking DNA. Its clone listing holds around 160,000 distinct CDR3 sequences. No antigen has been assigned to these receptors. The sample was naive CXCR3+ CD8+ T cells from blood. Subset meaning: CD45RO-CCR7+CD27+CD95- naive CD8+ T cells expressing CXCR3 (TNR3+). The receptor source for this set is a human donor in good health. Some clones in this sample may be carry-over from other donors' samples.

The chain couples TRBV19 to TRBJ2-1; there is no DNA to check the TCRdb D call of TRBD2. This CDR3 comprises 15 residues. Germline CDR1 LNHDA, CDR2 SQIVND (reference sequence). CDR3: CASSGASGGYNEQFF.

The chain has TRBV13 and TRBJ2-7; the TCRdb D gene call, TRBD1, has no DNA to confirm it. This CDR3 spans 13 amino acids. Germline V gives CDR1 PRHDT, CDR2 FYEKMQ (reference sequence). CDR3 sequence reads: CASSLAGEHEQYF.

CDR3 region: CSARDRRESYEQYF. This sequence joins TRBV20-1 and TRBJ2-7; TCRdb's D gene call, TRBD2, goes unchecked for lack of DNA. CDR1 and CDR2 from the germline V gene are DFQATT and SNEGSKA (reference sequence). This CDR3 region has 14 residues.

This sequence joins TRBV29-1 and TRBJ2-7; the D call from TCRdb, TRBD2, cannot be confirmed without DNA. The germline gives CDR1 SQVTM, CDR2 ANQGSEA. The CDR3 is 14 residues long. The CDR3 loop is CSVEVETSEYEQYF.

V and J are TRBV29-1 and TRBJ1-2. Germline CDR1 is SQVTM and CDR2 is ANQGSEA. The CDR3 contains 11 residues. The CDR3 sequence: CSVPTIFGYTF. Combining the CDR3 with reference TRBV29-1 and TRBJ1-2 gives the whole variable domain SAVISQKPSRDICQRGTSLTIQCQVDSQVTMMFWYRQQPGQSLTLIATANQGSEATYESGFVIDKFPISRPNLTFSTLTVSNMSPEDSSIYLCSVPTIFGYTFGSGTRLTVV.

The genes are TRBV28 and TRBJ1-3. Germline V gene lookup returns CDR1 MDHEN and CDR2 SYDVKM. The CDR3 has 13 residues. The CDR3 is CASRPNRRNTIYF.

J is TRBJ2-4 and V is TRBV29-1. This CDR3 is built from 11 residues. Germline loops: CDR1 SQVTM, CDR2 ANQGSEA. CDR3 loop: CSVESGSVQYF.

The J gene is TRBJ2-1, the V gene TRBV27; TCRdb returns TRBD1, unconfirmable since there is no DNA. The CDR3 runs to 12 residues. In germline, CDR1 is MNHEY, CDR2 SMNVEV (reference sequence). CDR3 sequence: CASGRGILEQFF.

J is TRBJ2-1 and V is TRBV28; TCRdb indicates TRBD2, and absent DNA this call remains unverified. Germline loops: CDR1 MDHEN, CDR2 SYDVKM. The CDR3 spans 15 residues. CDR3 loop: CASSKLAGGYNEQFF.

V and J are TRBV6-2 or TRBV6-3 and TRBJ2-1; absent DNA, TCRdb's TRBD2 call cannot be checked. The CDR3 runs 14 residues. Germline V gene sequence: CDR1 MNHEY, CDR2 SVGEGT. This chain's CDR3 is CASALRGGFVEQFF.

This chain joins TRBV12-3 or TRBV12-4 and TRBJ2-7. The CDR3 is made up of 14 amino acids. CDR3: CASARRESTYEQYF.

The J gene is TRBJ2-6, the V gene TRBV11-2. The germline CDR1 and CDR2 sequences are SGHAT and FQNNGV. The CDR3 loop spans 15 amino acids. The CDR3 loop is CASPDKGSGANVLTF. Together with reference TRBV11-2 and TRBJ2-6, the CDR3 gives the full variable domain: EAGVAQSPRYKIIEKRQSVAFWCNPISGHATLYWYQQILGQGPKLLIQFQNNGVVDDSQLPKDRFSAERLKGVDSTLKIQPAKLEDSAVYLCASPDKGSGANVLTFGAGSRLTVL.

The chain recombines TRBV7-9 with TRBJ2-1; TCRdb picks TRBD2, but there is no DNA to check that call. In germline, CDR1 is SEHNR, CDR2 FQNEAQ (reference sequence). The CDR3 has 17 residues. CDR3 sequence: CASSPPARPSGYNEQFF.

The rearrangement uses TRBV13 and TRBJ2-7; TCRdb selects TRBD1, and the lack of DNA leaves this call unchecked. This CDR3 comprises 16 residues. Germline lookup yields CDR1 PRHDT and CDR2 FYEKMQ (reference sequence). CDR3 loop: CASSFGRGQGIDEQYF.

The rearrangement links TRBV7-2 to TRBJ2-1; TCRdb's D gene call, TRBD2, goes unchecked for lack of DNA. The CDR3 loop spans 16 amino acids. Per the germline V gene, CDR1 is SGHTA and CDR2 is FQGNSA. The CDR3 reads CASSLWSSGWGNEQFF.

The CDR3 sequence is CASSQELGRRADGYTF. This chain connects TRBV4-1 to TRBJ1-2; lacking DNA, the TRBD1 call made by TCRdb goes unchecked. The CDR3 is made up of 16 amino acids. CDR1 and CDR2 (germline): MGHRA, YSYEKL.

The chain carries TRBV5-5 and TRBJ2-2; TCRdb indicates TRBD1, and absent DNA this call remains unverified. Germline V gene sequence: CDR1 SGHKS, CDR2 YYEKEE (reference sequence). This CDR3 is 17 amino acids long. The CDR3 is CASSLGGRGLTAGELFF.

V and J are TRBV29-1 and TRBJ2-2. CDR1 and CDR2 (germline): SQVTM, ANQGSEA. The CDR3 length is 14 residues. The CDR3 reads CSGEVESNTGELFF.